This T cell receptor beta chain was profiled in a study of cytomegalovirus exposure and HLA in healthy donors. Overall study context: A prior study identified just under 120 million unique TCR beta sequences from some 200 million T cells.

Notes on this clone: Its specificity is not known.

The PCR ran on 60 Vbeta and 13 Jbeta primers. Data came from immunoSEQ multiplex PCR; TCRdb stores just in-frame clones and leaves some out. The table lists 110,000 or so clones, roughly 71% of them singletons. Germline V lookup: CDR1 SGHNT, CDR2 YENEEA. V dropped 2 bases and J dropped 4; count of bases not matched to a gene: 5. This CDR3 contains 15 residues. General study points: In a later analysis, CMV-associated beta chains were mostly HLA-associated, it appeared. About 87% or about 30% of the time was how often most TCR beta V segments were productive, according to an earlier analysis.

This clonotype was sampled from a man younger than 35 in good health and CMV-seropositive. The chain is built from TRBV11-3 and TRBJ1-5; 7 bases are shared with TRBD1. The sequencing input was PBMCs. The DNA of the CDR3 is TGTGCCAGCAGCTTACCGGGACAGTCTAATCAGCCCCAGCATTTT. It codes for CASSLPGQSNQPQHF.